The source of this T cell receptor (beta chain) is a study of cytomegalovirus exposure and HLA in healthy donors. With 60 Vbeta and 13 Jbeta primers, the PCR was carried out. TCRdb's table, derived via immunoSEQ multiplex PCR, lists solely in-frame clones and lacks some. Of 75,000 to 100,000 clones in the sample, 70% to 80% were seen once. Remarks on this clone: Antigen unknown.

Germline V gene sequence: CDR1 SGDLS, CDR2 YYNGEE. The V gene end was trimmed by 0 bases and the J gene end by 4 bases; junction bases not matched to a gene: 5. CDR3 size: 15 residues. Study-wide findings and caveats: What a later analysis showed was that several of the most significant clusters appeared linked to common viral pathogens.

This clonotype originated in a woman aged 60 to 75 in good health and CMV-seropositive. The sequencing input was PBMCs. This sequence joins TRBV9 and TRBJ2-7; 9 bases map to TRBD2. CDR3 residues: CASSVGAGGPYEQYF. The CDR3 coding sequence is TGTGCCAGCAGCGTAGGAGCGGGAGGACCTTACGAGCAGTACTTC.